There are many counts of the clone carrying this TCR beta chain. Its antigen remains unidentified. The data belong to a study of identical twins. Study-level points and caveats: Reduced insertions were recorded for abundant cord blood beta clonotypes, with no such pattern in memory repertoires.

Germline CDR1 and CDR2: ENHRY and SYGVKD. The CDR3 contains 12 residues. With 6 bases clipped from V and 8 bases from J, the junction kept 3 bases outside the gene matches. A universal primer site was added by template switching, and unique molecular identifiers were carried by the cDNA. TCRdb ran MiXCR on the 5' RACE reads and lists one entry per CDR3 protein. The table lists 600,000 to 700,000 distinct CDR3 sequences, about 20% of them singletons. In addition, the sample was reused for a study of T cells expressing NK-cell markers. That paper states: TCR beta repertoires came from sorted CD3+CD56+NKG2C+, CD3+CD56+NKG2C- and CD3+CD56-NKG2C+ T cells. NKG2C+ dominant clonotype frequencies in a handful of donors were roughly 1.0-7.5% of CD8+ T cells.

The sample taken for sequencing was PBMCs. The receptor was isolated from a young woman in good health. The V gene is TRBV10-3, the J gene TRBJ2-1; 8 bases are shared with TRBD1. The CDR3: CAISGTGDEQFF. The CDR3 bases are TGTGCCATCAGCGGGACAGGTGATGAGCAGTTCTTC.